Listed below are T cell receptor beta chains from one sample, sequenced in a study of T cells after yellow fever vaccination. TCRdb reprocessed the 5' RACE reads via MiXCR and lists one record per CDR3 protein. The sample holds approximately 260,000 distinct CDR3 sequences, around 5.3% seen once. The specimen was CD4+ T cells sorted from PBMCs, collected on the day of the yellow fever booster vaccination. The receptors stem from a young man who received the YFV17D yellow fever vaccine. CDR3s include the opening cysteine and the closing phenylalanine or tryptophan. A D gene is named only where the DNA matches it firmly. Expanded clones get a size class; other rows say once, few or many, or leave the size out.

DNA,CDR3,J,D,V,length,size
TGTGCCAGCAGCTTATTTTTGGGGGGCGCGGGGGAGACCCAGTACTTC,CASSLFLGGAGETQYF,TRBJ2-5,.,TRBV7-2,16,.
TGTGCCAGCAGCTTAGATCCGGCTAGGAGGTATTTT,CASSLDPARRYF,TRBJ2-3,.,TRBV11-2,12,few
TGCAGTGCCATGGGACTAGCTAACAATGAGCAGTTCTTC,CSAMGLANNEQFF,TRBJ2-1,TRBD2,TRBV20-1,13,few
TGTGCCAGCAGTTTGGACTGGGGGGGAAATGAGCAGTTCTTC,CASSLDWGGNEQFF,TRBJ2-1,TRBD2,TRBV28,14,few
TGCGCCAGCAGCCAGGGACAGTCTGAGACCCAGTACTTC,CASSQGQSETQYF,TRBJ2-5,TRBD1,TRBV4-3,13,few
TGTGCTAGTGGTTTGGTACAGAACAATGAGCAGTTCTTC,CASGLVQNNEQFF,TRBJ2-1,.,TRBV12-5,13,few
TGTGCCAGCAGCCCCTCGACAGGGTTATATGGCTACACCTTC,CASSPSTGLYGYTF,TRBJ1-2,TRBD1,TRBV7-9,14,many
TGCGCCAGCAGCTTCAGGGTGGGGGACTATGGCTACACCTTC,CASSFRVGDYGYTF,TRBJ1-2,.,TRBV5-1,14,.
TGCGCCAGCAGCTTGGAACTAGCGGGCGGCACAGATACGCAGTATTTT,CASSLELAGGTDTQYF,TRBJ2-3,TRBD2,TRBV5-1,16,.
TGTGCCAGCAGGACGGCGGTCGAAGCTTTCTTT,CASRTAVEAFF,TRBJ1-1,.,TRBV6-1,11,.